What follows are 30 T cell receptor beta chains derived from one specimen sequenced in a study of early stage breast cancer tumors. TCRdb keeps only in-frame clones here, not all; method: immunoSEQ multiplex PCR. The sample contains 40,000 to 60,000 clones, 78% of which appear only once. The sequencing input was blood. The receptor source for this set is a person in their 40s with breast cancer.

The CDR3 DNA sequence: TGCGCCAGCAGCTTAGCGAACGGGGACGAGCAGTACTTC. Amino acids: CASSLANGDEQYF. This rearrangement joins TRBV5-1 to TRBJ2-7; D might be TRBD2 (5 bases). CDR3 size: 13 residues. The germline V and J ends were trimmed by 2 bases and 5 bases, with 11 bases remaining between them. Germline assignment: CDR1 SGHRS and CDR2 YFSETQ.

This clone appeared a few times. The genes are TRBV5-1 and TRBJ1-2, with D perhaps TRBD1 (5 bases). The CDR3 has 13 residues. V lost 1 base, J lost 8 bases, and 12 bases lay in between. Germline V gene lookup returns CDR1 SGHRS and CDR2 YFSETQ. The CDR3 is CASSLSWDDGYTF. CDR3 nucleotides: TGCGCCAGCAGCTTGTCATGGGACGACGGCTACACCTTC.

The V gene is TRBV5-4, the J gene TRBJ1-1, with D possibly TRBD1 on 6 matching bases. V was cut by 7 bases and J by 1 base, with 20 bases left in between. The CDR3 runs to 16 residues. Germline lookup yields CDR1 SGHNT and CDR2 YYREEE (reference sequence). Here the CDR3 reads CASLRQPGAQNTEAFF. The CDR3 DNA reads TGTGCCAGCCTCCGACAACCGGGGGCCCAGAACACTGAAGCTTTCTTT. The variable domain in full, with the rest retrieved from reference TRBV5-4 and TRBJ1-1, is ETGVTQSPTHLIKTRGQQVTLRCSSQSGHNTVSWYQQALGQGPQFIFQYYREEENGRGNFPPRFSGLQFPNYSSELNVNALELDDSALYLCASLRQPGAQNTEAFFGQGTRLTVV.

The chain carries TRBV11-1 and TRBJ2-1, with D tentatively TRBD2 (6 bases). This CDR3 spans 15 amino acids. Germline CDR1 is SGHAT and CDR2 is FQDESV (reference sequence). V dropped 4 bases and J dropped 5 bases, with 15 bases sitting between them. The CDR3 loop is CASSSGDRWNNEQFF. In nucleotides, the CDR3 is TGTGCCAGCAGCTCGGGGGACCGGTGGAACAATGAGCAGTTCTTC.

In its sample, this clone was seen a few times. The chain uses TRBV30 and TRBJ1-1, with unresolved D. V was cut by 2 bases and J by 1 base, with 8 bases left in between. CDR1 is GTSNPN, CDR2 SVGIG, per germline (reference sequence). The CDR3 runs 13 residues. This CDR3 reads CAWSSQTNTEAFF. The CDR3 region has the DNA TGTGCCTGGAGTTCGCAGACGAACACTGAAGCTTTCTTT. Complete variable domain (other parts from reference TRBV30 and TRBJ1-1): SQTIHQWPATLVQPVGSPLSLECTVEGTSNPNLYWYRQAAGRGLQLLFYSVGIGQISSEVPQNLSASRPQDRQFILSSKKLLLSDSGFYLCAWSSQTNTEAFFGQGTRLTVV.

This chain joins TRBV6-1 and TRBJ1-1; D remains unclear. Trimming cost V 0 bases and J 6 bases, with 8 bases left between them. The CDR3 runs to 13 residues. Germline-derived CDR1 and CDR2 are MNHNS and SASEGT. CDR3 sequence reads: CASSEAKVSEAFF. The CDR3 DNA follows: TGTGCCAGCAGTGAAGCCAAGGTATCTGAAGCTTTCTTT.

The CDR3 sequence: CASSSTRTSGSYNEQFF. In nucleotides, the CDR3 is TGTGCCAGCAGCTCCACCAGGACTAGCGGCTCCTACAATGAGCAGTTCTTC. V and J are TRBV7-9 and TRBJ2-1, with 10 bases matching TRBD2. CDR3 length: 17 amino acids. After removal of 4 bases from V and 0 bases from J, the junction contained 6 bases not matched to a gene. Germline V gene lookup returns CDR1 SEHNR and CDR2 FQNEAQ (reference sequence).

This sequence joins TRBV5-4 and TRBJ2-3, with 13 nucleotides matching TRBD2. This CDR3 region has 16 residues. The germline CDR1 and CDR2 sequences are SGHNT and YYREEE (reference sequence). V shed 4 bases, J shed 2 bases, and the junction held 4 bases outside the gene matches. DNA of the CDR3: TGTGCCAGCAGCCTGGGACTAGCGGGGCCCACAGATACGCAGTATTTT. This codes for CASSLGLAGPTDTQYF. Full variable domain (remainder filled in from reference TRBV5-4 and TRBJ2-3): ETGVTQSPTHLIKTRGQQVTLRCSSQSGHNTVSWYQQALGQGPQFIFQYYREEENGRGNFPPRFSGLQFPNYSSELNVNALELDDSALYLCASSLGLAGPTDTQYFGPGTRLTVL.

This clone has only one observation. J is TRBJ2-1 and V is TRBV7-3; a possible D gene is TRBD2 (5 bases). Germline CDR1 is SGHTA and CDR2 is FQGTGA. The CDR3 consists of 14 residues. Trimming took 2 bases from V and 5 from J, leaving 10 bases between them. CDR3 protein: CASSLVTGNNEQFF. The CDR3 bases are TGTGCCAGCAGCTTAGTAACGGGAAACAATGAGCAGTTCTTC.

The chain joins TRBV19 to TRBJ2-3; the match to TRBD1 covers 8 bases. The CDR3 has 14 residues. J lost 4 bases, V lost 5 bases, and 5 bases had no gene match. Germline V gene data show CDR1 as LNHDA and CDR2 as SQIVND (reference sequence). CDR3 coding DNA: TGTGCCAGTAGTGGACAGGGTGGCCCAGATACGCAGTATTTT. Protein: CASSGQGGPDTQYF.

The chain carries TRBV4-1 and TRBJ2-3, with D tentatively TRBD2 (6 bases). V was pared by 4 bases and J by 5 bases, with 13 bases between. Per the germline V gene, CDR1 is MGHRA and CDR2 is YSYEKL. CDR3 length: 14 amino acids. CDR3 bases: TGCGCCAGCAGCCTTAAGGAGGGGATAGATACGCAGTATTTT. As protein: CASSLKEGIDTQYF.

V usage is TRBV7-9 and J usage is TRBJ2-7, with TRBD2 identical over 10 bases. J was trimmed by 1 base and V by 5 bases; bases with no gene match: 5. The CDR3 is 15 residues long. Germline CDR1 and CDR2: SEHNR and FQNEAQ (reference sequence). CDR3: CASSIGLAASYEQYF. The DNA for the CDR3 is TGTGCCAGCAGCATAGGACTAGCGGCTTCCTACGAGCAGTACTTC.

This clone came up once. The chain has TRBV7-2 and TRBJ2-1; D is undetermined. The CDR3 has 17 amino acids. Per germline, CDR1 SGHTA and CDR2 FQGNSA. Trimming pared 4 bases from V and 1 base from J, leaving 17 bases between. CDR3 in amino acids: CASSSRAQVMSYNEQFF. The CDR3 nucleotides are TGTGCCAGCAGCTCCCGGGCCCAAGTAATGTCCTACAATGAGCAGTTCTTC. The full variable domain, its missing parts supplied by reference TRBV7-2 and TRBJ2-1, is GAGVSQSPSNKVTEKGKDVELRCDPISGHTALYWYRQSLGQGLEFLIYFQGNSAPDKSGLPSDRFSAERTGGSVSTLTIQRTQQEDSAVYLCASSSRAQVMSYNEQFFGPGTRLTVL.

This chain links TRBV6-5 with TRBJ1-5; TRBD1 agrees at 11 bases. This CDR3 contains 15 residues. Germline CDR1 and CDR2: MNHEY and SVGAGI. V was pared by 6 bases and J by 6 bases, with 7 bases of the junction left unmatched. This CDR3 is CASRGTGGEGQPQHF. For the CDR3, the DNA is TGTGCCAGCAGGGGGACAGGGGGGGAGGGTCAGCCCCAGCATTTT.

The chain links TRBV5-4 to TRBJ2-1; D ambiguous. V was pared by 1 base and J by 0 bases, with 5 bases between. Looked up from germline, CDR1 is SGHNT and CDR2 is YYREEE (reference sequence). The CDR3 extends over 14 amino acids. The CDR3 DNA reads as TGTGCCAGCAGCTTGTTGGACTCCTACAATGAGCAGTTCTTC. Its translation is CASSLLDSYNEQFF.

The J gene is TRBJ1-3, the V gene TRBV10-3; D not resolved. Between the trimmed V and J ends, which lost 1 base and 0 bases, there was a span of 10 bases. CDR1 and CDR2 from the germline V gene are ENHRY and SYGVKD. CDR3 length: 16 amino acids. The CDR3 loop reads CAISEYPASSGNTIYF. DNA for the CDR3: TGTGCCATCAGTGAGTATCCAGCGAGCTCTGGAAACACCATATATTTT.

The rearrangement joins TRBV4-1 to TRBJ2-2; no clear D. Germline V gives CDR1 MGHRA, CDR2 YSYEKL. V was clipped by 1 base and J by 9 bases, with 9 bases between them. The CDR3 contains 13 residues. CDR3 DNA: TGCGCCAGCAGCCAAGGATCCGACCGGGAGCTGTTTTTT. As protein: CASSQGSDRELFF.

The rearrangement uses TRBV27 and TRBJ1-2, with 9 bases matching TRBD1. Trimming removed 5 bases from V and 1 base from J; junction bases left unmatched: 11. Germline CDR1 is MNHEY and CDR2 is SMNVEV (reference sequence). There are 17 residues in the CDR3. The CDR3 DNA sequence: TGTGCCAGCAGTCTCCGGACAGGGGTAGAGGGTAACTATGGCTACACCTTC. Translation gives CASSLRTGVEGNYGYTF.

The chain uses TRBV4-2 and TRBJ1-1; a weak D match, TRBD1 (5 bases). The germline gives CDR1 LGHNA, CDR2 YNFKEQ. The V end was cut by 4 bases, the J end by 7 bases, with 25 bases between. The CDR3 spans 17 residues. The CDR3 region has the DNA TGTGCCAGCAGCCTCTCGGGGGGGGGTGAGGGCACTGGTGAAGCTTTCTTT. This gives the protein CASSLSGGGEGTGEAFF.

This clone was detected only once. The chain recombines TRBV5-1 with TRBJ2-1; no clear D gene. V lost 1 base and J 2 bases, leaving 10 bases between the germline ends. The CDR3 has 15 residues. Germline CDR1 is SGHRS and CDR2 is YFSETQ. The CDR3 DNA sequence: TGCGCCAGCAGCTTGACAGCCTCCCCCTACAATGAGCAGTTCTTC. Translating gives CASSLTASPYNEQFF.

The rearrangement links TRBV28 to TRBJ1-1, with 7 bases identical to TRBD1. Germline V gene data show CDR1 as MDHEN and CDR2 as SYDVKM. J lost 6 bases, V lost 2 bases, and 9 bases had no gene match. This CDR3 has 15 residues. DNA of the CDR3: TGTGCCAGCAGTTTACAAAACAGGGGTTGGGCTGAAGCTTTCTTT. It is translated as CASSLQNRGWAEAFF.

This clone was recorded once. This rearrangement joins TRBV6-1 to TRBJ2-2, with D perhaps matching TRBD1 (6 bases). The V gene lost 3 bases and the J gene lost 4 bases, with 9 bases spanning the gap. The CDR3 is 14 residues long. Per germline, CDR1 MNHNS and CDR2 SASEGT. For the CDR3, the DNA is TGTGCCAGCAGTGATCAGGGGCTCACCGGGGAGCTGTTTTTT. Residues: CASSDQGLTGELFF.

V is TRBV30 and J is TRBJ1-5; TRBD1 might be the D (6 bases). Germline assignment: CDR1 GTSNPN and CDR2 SVGIG (reference sequence). This CDR3 region has 15 residues. The V and J ends lost 0 bases and 2 bases respectively, with 11 bases between them. CDR3 protein: CAWSVRGRGNQPQHF. As DNA, the CDR3 is TGTGCCTGGAGTGTTCGGGGGCGCGGCAATCAGCCCCAGCATTTT.

The genes are TRBV11-1 and TRBJ2-1, with D tentatively TRBD2 (7 bases). Trimming removed 3 bases from V and 7 bases from J, with 19 bases in between. The germline V gene has CDR1 SGHAT and CDR2 FQDESV (reference sequence). The CDR3 sequence is 16 residues long. CDR3 nucleotides: TGTGCCAGCAGCTTCTTGGAGGGGGGGTTTGGGAATGAGCAGTTCTTC. Protein: CASSFLEGGFGNEQFF.

The chain combines TRBV2 with TRBJ2-7; 11 bases are shared with TRBD2. CDR1 is SNHLY, CDR2 FYNNEI, per germline. This CDR3 has 17 amino acids. Trimming took 3 bases from V and 1 from J; bases not matched to a gene: 8. The CDR3 DNA sequence: TGTGCCAGCAGTGATACGTCGGGGACTAGCGGTTCCTACGAGCAGTACTTC. This sequence encodes CASSDTSGTSGSYEQYF.

The genes are TRBV7-8 and TRBJ2-2; no reliable D call. CDR1 SGHVS and CDR2 FQNEAQ come from the germline V gene. The CDR3 runs 12 residues. V lost 0 bases to trimming and J lost 8 bases, with 4 bases between them. The chain's CDR3 is CASSLAAGELFF. DNA of the CDR3: TGTGCCAGCAGCTTAGCGGCGGGGGAGCTGTTTTTT.

This rearrangement joins TRBV30 to TRBJ2-1, with D hard to call. Germline V gene data show CDR1 as GTSNPN and CDR2 as SVGIG (reference sequence). With 0 bases removed from V and 8 bases from J, the gap between germline ends came to 14 bases. The CDR3 loop spans 14 amino acids. The CDR3 sequence is CAWSVRQLADEQFF. In DNA form, the CDR3 reads TGTGCCTGGAGTGTCAGGCAACTCGCGGATGAGCAGTTCTTC.

V gene TRBV18 combines with J gene TRBJ1-4, with D possibly matching TRBD1 (6 bases). Looked up from germline, CDR1 is KGHSH and CDR2 is LQKENI. The CDR3 consists of 14 residues. Trimming left V 6 bases short and J 4 bases short, with 12 bases between. The CDR3 coding sequence is TGTGCCAGCTCCCCGGACAGTCTTAATGAAAAACTGTTTTTT. Its protein is CASSPDSLNEKLFF. The variable domain in full, completed from reference TRBV18 and TRBJ1-4, reads NAGVMQNPRHLVRRRGQEARLRCSPMKGHSHVYWYRQLPEEGLKFMVYLQKENIIDESGMPKERFSAEFPKEGPSILRIQQVVRGDSAAYFCASSPDSLNEKLFFGSGTQLSVL.

The rearrangement joins TRBV11-3 to TRBJ2-7; maybe TRBD1 (6 bases). This CDR3 spans 14 amino acids. V lost 7 bases and J 6 bases, leaving 19 bases between the germline ends. The germline V gene encodes CDR1 SGHNT and CDR2 YENEEA. CDR3 sequence reads: CASTQRTERREQYF. The CDR3 nucleotides are TGTGCCAGCACCCAGAGGACAGAACGGCGCGAGCAGTACTTC.

The chain is built from TRBV19 and TRBJ1-2, with 7 bases that match TRBD1. CDR1 LNHDA and CDR2 SQIVND come from the germline V gene (reference sequence). V shed 8 bases and J 6 bases; nucleotides not matched to a gene: 6. This CDR3 has 12 amino acids. In DNA form, the CDR3 reads TGTGCCAGTTCCATACAGGGGAATGGCTACACCTTC. Its protein product is CASSIQGNGYTF.